This paragraph covers one T cell receptor (beta chain) sequence. Its antigen is not identified. Germline V gene data show CDR1 as LNHDA and CDR2 as SQIVND (reference sequence). With V trimmed by 4 bases and J by 2 bases, 7 bases remained unmatched. The length of the CDR3 is 16 residues. The data belong to a study of T cell responses to AZD1222 COVID-19 vaccine. Study conclusions and caveats: Spike-specific TCR breadth rose after two AZD1222 doses, and depth rose as well. A mostly white British donor set with more females was recruited, and clonal diversity was possibly underestimated. Close to half of spike-specific TCRs reportedly recognize unmutated variant regions.

Generated by immunoSEQ multiplex PCR, the TCRdb table keeps only in-frame clones and is missing some. The data contain 87,000 or so clones, around nine tenths of them singletons. This clonotype originated in an adult in good health. This specimen was peripheral blood, taken on day 0 of AZD1222 vaccination. The V call is TRBV19, the J call TRBJ1-2; 10 bases are a match to TRBD1. The CDR3 nucleotides read TGTGCCAGTAGTACCCCGGGACAGGGGAGAAACTATGGCTACACCTTC. This gives the protein CASSTPGQGRNYGYTF.